These 14 T cell receptor beta chains share one sample of origin, sequenced in a study of Ad26.COV2.S vaccination and SARS-CoV-2 variants. Data came from immunoSEQ multiplex PCR; TCRdb stores just in-frame clones and leaves some out. The sample lists roughly 320,000 clones, about nine tenths seen once, with more than 3% in the top ten. Sample treatment: approximately 18 received Ad26.COV2.S at low or high dose, single or two shots; about 5 received placebo; per-sample allocation not given. Samples analyzed were those drawn on day 63 after the first vaccine or placebo injection. The specimen was peripheral blood, collected in a trial of Ad26.COV2.S vaccine versus placebo. These receptor sequences come from a person between 18 and 60 years old who received the Ad26.COV2.S COVID-19 vaccine or a placebo.

V is TRBV7-8 and J is TRBJ2-7, with a tentative D call TRBD2 (5 bases). The germline V gene encodes CDR1 SGHVS and CDR2 FQNEAQ. The CDR3 is made up of 12 amino acids. V lost 5 bases and J lost 7, with 12 bases in between. The CDR3 DNA is TGTGCCAGCAGCGGCGGGCCCTGGGAGCAGTACTTC. Its protein is CASSGGPWEQYF.

There are a few counts of this clone. This chain connects TRBV21-1 to TRBJ1-1; TRBD1 is the table's D call and was not checked against the DNA. TRBV21-1 is labeled a pseudogene. The CDR3 has 8 amino acids. Written as DNA, the CDR3 is TGTGCCAGTACAGGGGGGAAGTTT. Encoded protein: CASTGGKF.

The chain employs TRBV5-1 and TRBJ2-5, with TRBD2 matching over 9 bases. CDR3 length: 16 amino acids. The germline gives CDR1 SGHRS, CDR2 YFSETQ. Trimming at V came to 6 bases and at J to 2 bases, leaving 11 bases not matched to a gene. The CDR3 loop reads CASTKNSGGTQETQYF. The CDR3 DNA follows: TGCGCCAGCACCAAGAATAGCGGGGGAACACAAGAGACCCAGTACTTC.

The rearrangement joins TRBV2 to TRBJ2-7, with D unresolved. The CDR3 is 13 residues long. V was trimmed by 3 bases and J by 2 bases, leaving 8 bases between them. Germline CDR1 is SNHLY and CDR2 is FYNNEI. CDR3 DNA sequence: TGTGCCAGCAGTGAGGAGATTACCTACGAGCAGTACTTC. Translation gives CASSEEITYEQYF.

The V gene is TRBV4-3, the J gene TRBJ1-1; D possibly corresponds to TRBD1 (5 bases). CDR1 and CDR2 from the germline V gene are LGHNA and YSLEER. The CDR3 has 15 amino acids. V was pared by 1 base and J by 6 bases, with 15 bases between. CDR3 in DNA: TGCGCCAGCAGCCAAGGGGGCAGTTACTCCTCTGAAGCTTTCTTT. Protein: CASSQGGSYSSEAFF.

V gene TRBV7-3 combines with J gene TRBJ2-1, with TRBD2 matching over 15 bases. Germline lookup yields CDR1 SGHTA and CDR2 FQGTGA. The CDR3 sequence is 16 residues long. Unmatched junction bases numbered 6, after V lost 3 bases and J lost 9 bases. This CDR3 reads CASSLGLAGGLGEQFF. The CDR3, as DNA: TGTGCCAGCAGCTTGGGACTAGCGGGGGGCTTGGGTGAGCAGTTCTTC.

The genes are TRBV11-2 and TRBJ1-1, with 7 bases aligning to TRBD1. With 2 bases clipped from V and 7 bases from J, the junction kept 10 bases outside the gene matches. The CDR3 sequence is 15 residues long. CDR1 and CDR2 from the germline V gene are SGHAT and FQNNGV. As DNA, the CDR3 is TGTGCCAGCAGCTTACATCCCCGACAGGGATATGAAGCTTTCTTT. Translated, it gives CASSLHPRQGYEAFF. The variable domain in full, completed from reference TRBV11-2 and TRBJ1-1, reads EAGVAQSPRYKIIEKRQSVAFWCNPISGHATLYWYQQILGQGPKLLIQFQNNGVVDDSQLPKDRFSAERLKGVDSTLKIQPAKLEDSAVYLCASSLHPRQGYEAFFGQGTRLTVV.

The rearrangement links TRBV29-1 to TRBJ1-2; 7 bases fit TRBD1. Germline V gives CDR1 SQVTM, CDR2 ANQGSEA. CDR3 size: 15 residues. V trimming: 3 bases; J trimming: 3 bases; junction bases outside the gene matches: 10. CDR3 in amino acids: CSVDRTGTLYYGYTF. Written as DNA, the CDR3 is TGCAGCGTTGACCGGACAGGAACCCTATACTATGGCTACACCTTC. Drawing the rest from reference TRBV29-1 and TRBJ1-2, the complete variable domain is SAVISQKPSRDICQRGTSLTIQCQVDSQVTMMFWYRQQPGQSLTLIATANQGSEATYESGFVIDKFPISRPNLTFSTLTVSNMSPEDSSIYLCSVDRTGTLYYGYTFGSGTRLTVV.

The chain joins TRBV5-4 to TRBJ2-2; 8 bases match TRBD1. In germline, CDR1 is SGHNT, CDR2 YYREEE (reference sequence). Germline trimming cut 4 bases from V and 4 bases from J; bases unmatched to any gene: 6. This CDR3 spans 15 amino acids. The CDR3 loop is CASSIGQGTTGELFF. In DNA form, the CDR3 reads TGTGCCAGCAGCATCGGACAGGGAACCACCGGGGAGCTGTTTTTT.

The V call is TRBV7-2, the J call TRBJ1-1; no firm D call. Trimming removed 6 bases at V and 8 bases at J, with 10 bases between. The CDR3 covers 11 residues. Germline V gene lookup returns CDR1 SGHTA and CDR2 FQGNSA. The chain's CDR3 is CASSLMTEAFF. The CDR3 coding sequence is TGTGCCAGCAGTTTAATGACAGAAGCTTTCTTT.

V is TRBV15 and J is TRBJ1-2; D remains ambiguous. V was pared by 0 bases and J by 8 bases, with 7 bases between. Germline V gene data show CDR1 as LNHNV and CDR2 as YYDKDF (reference sequence). This CDR3 has 12 residues. CDR3 nucleotides: TGTGCCACCAGCAGAGACCGGGAGGGCTACACCTTC. This translates into CATSRDREGYTF.

CDR3 coding DNA: TGCGCCAGCAGTGAAGGTAGCGGGGGCTCCTACAATGAGCAGTTCTTC. Amino acid sequence: CASSEGSGGSYNEQFF. The gene calls are TRBV10-1 and TRBJ2-1, with 9 bases fitting TRBD2. V lost 3 bases to trimming and J lost 0 bases; unmatched junction nucleotides: 3. Germline lookup yields CDR1 WNHNN and CDR2 SYGVQD (reference sequence). This CDR3 is 16 amino acids long.

The CDR3 nucleotides are TGTGCCAGCTCACCACCGGACAGTGGAAACACCATATATTTT. This gives the protein CASSPPDSGNTIYF. The V call is TRBV18, the J call TRBJ1-3, with a possible D match to TRBD1 (6 bases). Germline V CDR1 and CDR2: KGHSH, LQKENI. V was pared by 0 bases and J by 3 bases, with 6 bases between. There are 14 residues in the CDR3.

The chain is built from TRBV28 and TRBJ1-5; D not resolved. Trimming took 3 bases from V and 4 from J, leaving 10 bases between them. CDR1 and CDR2 from the germline V gene are MDHEN and SYDVKM. The CDR3 contains 14 residues. The CDR3 region has the DNA TGTGCCAGCAGTTTTATAACATCTAATCAGCCCCAGCATTTT. Encoded protein: CASSFITSNQPQHF.